Sequencing of this TCR beta chain was carried out in a study of blood T cell repertoires in COVID-19. Overall study: The United States, Italy and Spain provided the acute and convalescent COVID-19 samples. Sources were T cells, B-cell-depleted T cells, or PBMCs; the material itself was cDNA or gDNA.

The authors' processing: Cell counts per sample came from amplifying reference gene primers. Assay: immunoSEQ multiplex PCR; the TCRdb copy retains only in-frame clones and omits some. That table supplies the V and J calls and clone size; D and trimming were determined from the DNA. This sample has about 190,000 clones; around 82% occur once, and the top ten carry 6.9%. A Seattle source enrolled patients during active infection and followed them longitudinally. CDR3 length equals 13 residues. Germline V gene lookup returns CDR1 SGHDT and CDR2 YYEEEE. J gave up 8 bases and V 4 bases, and 3 bases lay outside the gene matches.

V gene TRBV5-6 combines with J gene TRBJ1-3; 10 positions match TRBD1. This TCR derives from a man at least 80 years old with COVID-19, enrolled during active disease. The sample taken for sequencing was peripheral blood. The CDR3 loop reads CASSKDRGDTIYF. In DNA form, the CDR3 reads TGTGCCAGCAGCAAGGACAGGGGGGACACCATATATTTT.